A selection of T cell receptor beta chains follows, all from one sample in a study of cytomegalovirus exposure and HLA in healthy donors. Using immunoSEQ multiplex PCR, the repertoire was profiled, and TCRdb retains in-frame clones only, with some absent. The sample has about 94,000 clones, more than 75% seen once. Sequenced material: PBMCs. Every receptor here comes from a human donor in good health. Both conserved end residues are part of each CDR3. Fields, in order: J gene, D gene, clone size, V gene, CDR3 DNA, CDR3 protein. A D gene is named only where the DNA matches it firmly. The size field is filled for only some rows; it gives once, few, many or a size class.

TRBJ1-4	TRBD1	.	TRBV28	TGTGCCAGCAGTTTCCCACAGGGGGGCCACAATGAAAAACTGTTTTTT	CASSFPQGGHNEKLFF
TRBJ1-1	.	.	TRBV20-1	TGCAGTGCTAGGAGGTGGACTGAAGCTTTCTTT	CSARRWTEAFF
TRBJ1-1	.	few	TRBV4-3	TGCGCCAGCAGTCAAGTGGGGCAGGGGAACACTGAAGCTTTCTTT	CASSQVGQGNTEAFF
TRBJ2-3	TRBD2	once	TRBV6-4	TGTGCCAGCAGTTTCCCCGGACTAGCGGGGGAGGACCCTATGACAGATACGCAGTATTTT	CASSFPGLAGEDPMTDTQYF
TRBJ2-7	.	.	TRBV5-1	TGCGCCAGCAGCATCCATCAGGAGGGCCGCGACGAGCAGTACTTC	CASSIHQEGRDEQYF
TRBJ2-5	TRBD2	.	TRBV7-2	TGTGCCAGCAGCTCTAGCGGGGGGGCTGGAGAGACCCAGTACTTC	CASSSSGGAGETQYF
TRBJ2-7	.	few	TRBV7-6	TGTGCCAGCTCCTTTAGGGGGAACTACGAGCAGTACTTC	CASSFRGNYEQYF
TRBJ2-1	.	.	TRBV7-2	TGTGCCAGCAGCTTAGGTATCGGTTCCTACAATGAGCAGTTCTTC	CASSLGIGSYNEQFF
TRBJ1-5	.	.	TRBV28	TGTGCCAGCAGTTCCCAAGAGGGTCAGGGCAATCAGCCCCAGCATTTT	CASSSQEGQGNQPQHF
TRBJ2-5	TRBD2	.	TRBV11-2	TGTGCCAGCAGCGCCCGCAGCGGGGGGGCGGTTGTCGAGACCCAGTACTTC	CASSARSGGAVVETQYF
TRBJ2-2	TRBD2	.	TRBV7-2	TGTGCCAGCAGCTGGGGAGGGAACGGGGAGCTGTTTTTT	CASSWGGNGELFF
TRBJ2-7	TRBD1	.	TRBV7-2	TGTGCCAGCAGCCGGCTTCCGGGACAGGGCCACGAGCAGTACTTC	CASSRLPGQGHEQYF